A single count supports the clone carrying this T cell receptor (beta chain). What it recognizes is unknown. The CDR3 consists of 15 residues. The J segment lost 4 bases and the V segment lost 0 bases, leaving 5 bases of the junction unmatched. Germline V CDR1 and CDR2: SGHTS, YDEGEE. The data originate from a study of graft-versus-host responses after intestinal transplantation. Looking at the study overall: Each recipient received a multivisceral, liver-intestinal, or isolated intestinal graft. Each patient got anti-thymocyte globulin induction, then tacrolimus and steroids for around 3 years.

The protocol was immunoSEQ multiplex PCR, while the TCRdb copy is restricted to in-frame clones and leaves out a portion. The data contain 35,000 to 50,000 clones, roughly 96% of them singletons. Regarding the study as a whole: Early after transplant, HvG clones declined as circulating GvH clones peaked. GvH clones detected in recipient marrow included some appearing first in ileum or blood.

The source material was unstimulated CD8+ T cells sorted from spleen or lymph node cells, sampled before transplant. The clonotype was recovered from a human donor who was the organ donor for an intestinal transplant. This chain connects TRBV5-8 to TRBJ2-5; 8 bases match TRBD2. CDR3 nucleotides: TGTGCCAGCAGCTTGGCGGGGGGGCCGTCAGAGACCCAGTACTTC. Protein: CASSLAGGPSETQYF.